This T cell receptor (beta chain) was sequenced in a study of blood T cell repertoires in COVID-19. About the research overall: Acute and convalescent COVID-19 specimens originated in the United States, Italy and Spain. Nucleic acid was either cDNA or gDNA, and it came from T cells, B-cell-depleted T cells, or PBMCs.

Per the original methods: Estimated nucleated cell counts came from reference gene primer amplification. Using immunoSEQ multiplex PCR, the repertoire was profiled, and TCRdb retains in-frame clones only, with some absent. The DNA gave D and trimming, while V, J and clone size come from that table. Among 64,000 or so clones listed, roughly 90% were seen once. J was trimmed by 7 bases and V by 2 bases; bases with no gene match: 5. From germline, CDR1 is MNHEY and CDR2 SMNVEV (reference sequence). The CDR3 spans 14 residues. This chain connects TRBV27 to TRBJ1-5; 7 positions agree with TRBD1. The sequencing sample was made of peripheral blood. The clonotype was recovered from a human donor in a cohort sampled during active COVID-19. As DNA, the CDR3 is TGTGCCAGCAGTTTAAGACAGGGTAACCAGCCCCAGCATTTT. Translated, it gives CASSLRQGNQPQHF.